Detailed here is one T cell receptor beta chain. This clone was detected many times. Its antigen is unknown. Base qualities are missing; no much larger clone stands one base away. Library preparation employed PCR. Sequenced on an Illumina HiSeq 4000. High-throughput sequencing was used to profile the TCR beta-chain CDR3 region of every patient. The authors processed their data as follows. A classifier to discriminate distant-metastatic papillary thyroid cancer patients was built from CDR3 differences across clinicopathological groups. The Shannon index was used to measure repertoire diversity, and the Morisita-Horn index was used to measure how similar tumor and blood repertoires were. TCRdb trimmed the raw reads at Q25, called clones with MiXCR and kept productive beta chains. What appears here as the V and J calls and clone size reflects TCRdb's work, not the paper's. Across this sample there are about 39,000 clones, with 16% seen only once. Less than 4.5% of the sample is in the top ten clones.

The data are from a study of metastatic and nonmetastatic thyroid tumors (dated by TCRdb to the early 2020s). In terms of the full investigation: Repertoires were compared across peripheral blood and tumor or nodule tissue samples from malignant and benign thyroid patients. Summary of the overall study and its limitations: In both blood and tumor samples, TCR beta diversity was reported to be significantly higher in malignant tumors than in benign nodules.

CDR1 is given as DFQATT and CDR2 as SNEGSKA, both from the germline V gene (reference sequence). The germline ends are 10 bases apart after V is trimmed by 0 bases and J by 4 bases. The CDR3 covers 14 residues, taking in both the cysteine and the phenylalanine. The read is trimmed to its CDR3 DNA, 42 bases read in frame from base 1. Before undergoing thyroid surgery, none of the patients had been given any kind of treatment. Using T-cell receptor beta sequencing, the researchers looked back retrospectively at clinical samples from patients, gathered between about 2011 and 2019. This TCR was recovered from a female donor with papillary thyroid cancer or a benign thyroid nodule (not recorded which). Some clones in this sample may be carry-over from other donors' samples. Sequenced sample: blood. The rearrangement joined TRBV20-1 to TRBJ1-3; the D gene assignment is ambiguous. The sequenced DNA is TGCAGTGCTAGAGATGGTTCGCAAGGAAACACCATATATTTT. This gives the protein CSARDGSQGNTIYF.